This paragraph reports one T cell receptor beta chain. The sample comes from a study of blood T cell repertoires in COVID-19. Study background: Both acute and convalescent COVID-19 samples were obtained from the United States, Italy and Spain. From T cells, B-cell-depleted T cells, or PBMCs came the material, which was cDNA or gDNA.

Original analysis: Reference gene primer amplification gave nucleated cell count estimates. Sequencing was performed with immunoSEQ multiplex PCR; in TCRdb, only in-frame clones are kept and a portion is missing. That table is the source of V, J and clone size, and D and trimming were worked out from the DNA. The data contain 540,000 or so clones, 85% to 90% of them singletons. The germline V and J ends were trimmed by 1 base and 2 bases, with 18 bases remaining between them. The germline V gene encodes CDR1 GTSNPN and CDR2 SVGIG (reference sequence). This CDR3 has 17 residues. Seattle's enrolled individuals joined amid active infection and were then monitored longitudinally.

This receptor was taken from a woman aged 45-65 years with COVID-19, enrolled during active disease. V gene TRBV30 combines with J gene TRBJ2-1; D possibly corresponds to TRBD2 (6 bases). Sequencing was carried out using peripheral blood. CDR3 residues: CAWSGDSQGGPYNEQFF. The CDR3 DNA reads TGTGCCTGGAGTGGGGACTCCCAGGGCGGGCCCTACAATGAGCAGTTCTTC.